This TCR beta chain originates from a study of cytomegalovirus exposure and HLA in healthy donors. Overall study: About 85 million unique TCRs from HLA-typed donors were held in an early release of data.

The PCR contained 60 Vbeta and 13 Jbeta primers. Assay used: immunoSEQ multiplex PCR; TCRdb lists only in-frame clones, some missing. Among more than 90,000 clones, about 66% were seen once, and the ten largest hold 5.9%. Findings of the study overall: Later on, an analysis tied 15,000 to 20,000 TCR beta sequences to HLA alleles at 0.05 false discovery rate.

The germline V and J ends were trimmed by 5 bases and 0 bases, with 11 bases remaining between them. Germline-derived CDR1 and CDR2 are SGHVS and FQNEAQ. The CDR3 sequence is 14 residues long. With respect to this clone: No antigen is known for it.

V usage is TRBV7-8 and J usage is TRBJ2-7, with D maybe TRBD1 (5 bases). Source material: PBMCs. This receptor was identified in a boy aged 5 to 17 in good health and CMV-seropositive. The CDR3 is CASSPLDNSYEQYF. The CDR3, as DNA: TGTGCCAGCAGCCCGCTGGACAACTCCTACGAGCAGTACTTC.